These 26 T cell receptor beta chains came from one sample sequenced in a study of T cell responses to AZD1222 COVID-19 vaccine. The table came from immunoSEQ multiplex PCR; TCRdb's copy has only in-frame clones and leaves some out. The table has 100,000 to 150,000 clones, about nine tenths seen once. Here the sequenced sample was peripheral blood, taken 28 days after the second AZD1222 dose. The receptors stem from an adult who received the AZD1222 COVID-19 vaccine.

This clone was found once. In DNA, the CDR3 is TGTGCTAGTGGCGGATGCGTCGTCACCCCTCCTACGGAGCTGTTTTTT. Protein: CASGGCVVTPPTELFF. The chain couples TRBV12-5 to TRBJ2-2; no clear D gene. The germline gives CDR1 LGHNT, CDR2 FRNRAP. V lost 6 bases and J lost 10, with 24 bases in between. This CDR3 is built from 16 residues.

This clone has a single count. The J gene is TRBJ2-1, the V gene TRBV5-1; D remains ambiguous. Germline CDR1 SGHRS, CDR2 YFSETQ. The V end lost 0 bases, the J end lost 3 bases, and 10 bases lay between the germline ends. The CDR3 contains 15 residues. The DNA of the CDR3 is TGCGCCAGCAGCTTGGCCAACTCCGTCTACAATGAGCAGTTCTTC. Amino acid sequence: CASSLANSVYNEQFF.

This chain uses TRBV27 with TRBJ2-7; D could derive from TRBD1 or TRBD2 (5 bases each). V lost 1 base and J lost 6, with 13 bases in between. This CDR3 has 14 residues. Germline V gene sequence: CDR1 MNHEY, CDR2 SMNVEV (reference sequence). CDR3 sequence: CASSLLPHGGEQYF. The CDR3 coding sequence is TGTGCCAGCAGTTTATTGCCGCATGGGGGCGAGCAGTACTTC.

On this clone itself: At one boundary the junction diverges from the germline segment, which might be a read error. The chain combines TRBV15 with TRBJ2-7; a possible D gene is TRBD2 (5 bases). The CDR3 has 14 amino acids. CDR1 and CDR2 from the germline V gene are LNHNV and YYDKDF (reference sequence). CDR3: CAISNLAGRNEQYF. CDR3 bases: TGTGCCATCAGCAACCTAGCCGGCCGCAACGAGCAGTACTTC. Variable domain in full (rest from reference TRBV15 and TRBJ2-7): DAMVIQNPRYQVTQFGKPVTLSCSQTLNHNVMYWYQQKSSQAPKLLFHYYDKDFNNEADTPDNFQSRRPNTSFCFLDIRSPGLGDTAMYLCAISNLAGRNEQYFGPGTRLTVT.

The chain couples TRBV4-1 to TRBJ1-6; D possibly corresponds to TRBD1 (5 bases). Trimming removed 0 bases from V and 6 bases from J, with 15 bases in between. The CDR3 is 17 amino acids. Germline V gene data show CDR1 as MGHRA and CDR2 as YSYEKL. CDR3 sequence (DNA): TGCGCCAGCAGCCAAGATCTGGCAGGGTGGGTTAATTCACCCCTCCACTTT. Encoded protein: CASSQDLAGWVNSPLHF.

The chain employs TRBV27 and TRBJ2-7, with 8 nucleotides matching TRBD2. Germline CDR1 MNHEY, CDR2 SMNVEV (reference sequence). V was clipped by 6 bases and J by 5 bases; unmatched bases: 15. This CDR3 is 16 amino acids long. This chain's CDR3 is CASSLGEVAGYHEQYF. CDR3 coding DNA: TGTGCCAGCAGCCTAGGGGAGGTAGCGGGATACCACGAGCAGTACTTC.

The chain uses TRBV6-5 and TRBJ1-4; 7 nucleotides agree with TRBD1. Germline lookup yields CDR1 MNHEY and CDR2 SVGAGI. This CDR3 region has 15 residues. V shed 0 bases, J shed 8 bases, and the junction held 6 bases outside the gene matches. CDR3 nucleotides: TGTGCCAGCAGTTACTCGGGGGCAGGGGGAGAAAAACTGTTTTTT. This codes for CASSYSGAGGEKLFF.

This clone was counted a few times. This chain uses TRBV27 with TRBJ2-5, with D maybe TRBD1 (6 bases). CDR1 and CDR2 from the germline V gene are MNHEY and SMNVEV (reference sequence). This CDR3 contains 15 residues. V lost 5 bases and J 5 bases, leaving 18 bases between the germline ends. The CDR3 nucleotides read TGTGCCAGCAGTGTCGGACAGCTAGGGTGGGAGACCCAGTACTTC. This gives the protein CASSVGQLGWETQYF.

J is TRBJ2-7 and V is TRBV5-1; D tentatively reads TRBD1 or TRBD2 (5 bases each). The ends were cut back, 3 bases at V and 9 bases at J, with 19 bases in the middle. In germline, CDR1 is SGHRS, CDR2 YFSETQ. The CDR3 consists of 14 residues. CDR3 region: CASSSGHDKGGQYF. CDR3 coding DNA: TGCGCCAGCAGCTCGGGGCACGACAAGGGTGGGCAGTACTTC.

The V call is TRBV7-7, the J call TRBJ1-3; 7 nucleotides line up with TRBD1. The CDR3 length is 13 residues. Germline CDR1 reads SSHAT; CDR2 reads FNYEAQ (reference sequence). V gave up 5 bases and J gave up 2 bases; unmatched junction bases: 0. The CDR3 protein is CASSQGAGNTIYF. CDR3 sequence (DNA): TGTGCCAGCAGCCAGGGGGCTGGAAACACCATATATTTT.

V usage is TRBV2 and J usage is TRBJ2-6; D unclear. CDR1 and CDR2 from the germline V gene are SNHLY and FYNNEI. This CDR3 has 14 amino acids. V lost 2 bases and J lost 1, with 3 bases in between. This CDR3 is CASSERSGANVLTF. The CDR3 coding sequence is TGTGCCAGCAGTGAAAGGTCTGGGGCCAACGTCCTGACTTTC.

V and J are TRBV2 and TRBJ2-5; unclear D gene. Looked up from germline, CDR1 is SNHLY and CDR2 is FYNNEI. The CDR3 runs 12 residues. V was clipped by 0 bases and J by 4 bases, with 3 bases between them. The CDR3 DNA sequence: TGTGCCAGCAGTGAAGCGGCAGAGACCCAGTACTTC. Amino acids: CASSEAAETQYF.

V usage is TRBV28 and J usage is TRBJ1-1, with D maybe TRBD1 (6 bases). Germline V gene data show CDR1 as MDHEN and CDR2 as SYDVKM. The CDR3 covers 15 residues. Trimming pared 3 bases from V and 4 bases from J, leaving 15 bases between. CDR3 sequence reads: CASSFRLTGGTEAFF. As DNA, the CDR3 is TGTGCCAGCAGTTTCCGTTTGACAGGCGGCACTGAAGCTTTCTTT.

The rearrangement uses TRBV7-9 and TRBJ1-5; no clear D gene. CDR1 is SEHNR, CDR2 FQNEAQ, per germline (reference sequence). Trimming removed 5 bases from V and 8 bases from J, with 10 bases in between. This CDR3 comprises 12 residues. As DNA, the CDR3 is TGTGCCAGCAGCCTGGGCGTGGAGCCCCAGCATTTT. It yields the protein CASSLGVEPQHF.

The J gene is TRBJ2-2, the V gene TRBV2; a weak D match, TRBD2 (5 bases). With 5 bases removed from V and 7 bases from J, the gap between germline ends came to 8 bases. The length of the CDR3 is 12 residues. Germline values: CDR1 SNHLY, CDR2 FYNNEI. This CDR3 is CASSSEGGELFF. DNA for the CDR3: TGTGCCAGCAGTTCCGAGGGCGGGGAGCTGTTTTTT.

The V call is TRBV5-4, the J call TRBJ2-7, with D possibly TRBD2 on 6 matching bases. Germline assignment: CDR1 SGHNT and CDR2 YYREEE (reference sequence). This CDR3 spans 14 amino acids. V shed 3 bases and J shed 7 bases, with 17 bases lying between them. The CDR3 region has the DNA TGTGCCAGCAGCTACGGGGGAGAGTCGTGGGAGCAGTACTTC. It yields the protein CASSYGGESWEQYF.

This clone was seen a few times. The CDR3 nucleotides are TGTGCCAGCAGTTTCCGGCGACTTCGCAATCAGCCCCAGCATTTT. Amino acid sequence: CASSFRRLRNQPQHF. The rearrangement joins TRBV28 to TRBJ1-5; D is unresolved. This CDR3 is built from 15 residues. With 3 bases removed from V and 2 bases from J, the gap between germline ends came to 11 bases. The germline V gene encodes CDR1 MDHEN and CDR2 SYDVKM.

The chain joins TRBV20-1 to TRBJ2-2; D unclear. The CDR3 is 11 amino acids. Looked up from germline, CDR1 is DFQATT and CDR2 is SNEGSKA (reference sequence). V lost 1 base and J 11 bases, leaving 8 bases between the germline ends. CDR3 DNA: TGCAGTGCTAGAGGATCCCGCGAGCTGTTTTTT. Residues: CSARGSRELFF.

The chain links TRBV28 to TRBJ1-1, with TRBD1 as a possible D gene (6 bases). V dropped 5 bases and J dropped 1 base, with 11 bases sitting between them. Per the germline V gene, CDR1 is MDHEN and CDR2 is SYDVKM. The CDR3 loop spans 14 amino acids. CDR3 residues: CASSPLGGNTEAFF. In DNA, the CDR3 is TGTGCCAGCAGTCCCCTAGGGGGGAACACTGAAGCTTTCTTT.

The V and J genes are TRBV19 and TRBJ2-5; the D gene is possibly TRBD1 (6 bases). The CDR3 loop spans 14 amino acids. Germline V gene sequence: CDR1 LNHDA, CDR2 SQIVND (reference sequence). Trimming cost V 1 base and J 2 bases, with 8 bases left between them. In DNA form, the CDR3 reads TGTGCCAGTAGTATAGGGACAGTTCAAGAGACCCAGTACTTC. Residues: CASSIGTVQETQYF. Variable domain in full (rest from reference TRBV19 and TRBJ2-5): DGGITQSPKYLFRKEGQNVTLSCEQNLNHDAMYWYRQDPGQGLRLIYYSQIVNDFQKGDIAEGYSVSREKKESFPLTVTSAQKNPTAFYLCASSIGTVQETQYFGPGTRLLVL.

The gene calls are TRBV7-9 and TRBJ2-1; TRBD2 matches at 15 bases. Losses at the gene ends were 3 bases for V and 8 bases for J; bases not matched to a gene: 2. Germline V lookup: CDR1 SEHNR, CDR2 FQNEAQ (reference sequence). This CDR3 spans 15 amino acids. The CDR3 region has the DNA TGTGCCAGCAGCTTCCGGACTAGCGGGAGGGATGAGCAGTTCTTC. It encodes CASSFRTSGRDEQFF.

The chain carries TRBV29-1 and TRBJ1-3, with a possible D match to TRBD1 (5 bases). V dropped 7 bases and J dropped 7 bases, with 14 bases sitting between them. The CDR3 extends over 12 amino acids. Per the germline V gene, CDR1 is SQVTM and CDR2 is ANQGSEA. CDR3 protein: CSGGEGGNTIYF. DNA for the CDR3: TGCAGCGGAGGGGAAGGCGGTAACACCATATATTTT.

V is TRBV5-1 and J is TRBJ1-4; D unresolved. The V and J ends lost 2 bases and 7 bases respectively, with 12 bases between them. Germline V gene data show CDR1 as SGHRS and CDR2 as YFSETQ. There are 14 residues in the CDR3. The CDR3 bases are TGCGCCAGCAGCTTACGGATGGCAGGTGAAAAACTGTTTTTT. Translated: CASSLRMAGEKLFF. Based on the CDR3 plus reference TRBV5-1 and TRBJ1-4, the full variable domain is KAGVTQTPRYLIKTRGQQVTLSCSPISGHRSVSWYQQTPGQGLQFLFEYFSETQRNKGNFPGRFSGRQFSNSRSEMNVSTLELGDSALYLCASSLRMAGEKLFFGSGTQLSVL.

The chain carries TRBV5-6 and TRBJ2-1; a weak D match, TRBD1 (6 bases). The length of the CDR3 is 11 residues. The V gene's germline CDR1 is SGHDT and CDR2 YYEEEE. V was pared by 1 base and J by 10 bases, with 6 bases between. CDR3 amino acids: CASSLQGEQFF. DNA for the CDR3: TGTGCCAGCAGCTTGCAGGGGGAGCAGTTCTTC.

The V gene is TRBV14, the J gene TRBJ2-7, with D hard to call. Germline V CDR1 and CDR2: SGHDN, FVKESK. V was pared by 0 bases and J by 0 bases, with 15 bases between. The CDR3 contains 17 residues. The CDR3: CASSQDLSPGFSYEQYF. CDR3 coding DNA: TGTGCCAGCAGCCAAGATCTGTCTCCAGGATTCTCCTACGAGCAGTACTTC.

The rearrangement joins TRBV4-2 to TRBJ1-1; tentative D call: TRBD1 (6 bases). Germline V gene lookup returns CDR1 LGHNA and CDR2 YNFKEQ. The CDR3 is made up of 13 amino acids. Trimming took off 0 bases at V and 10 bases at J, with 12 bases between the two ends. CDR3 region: CASSQDQKGGAFF. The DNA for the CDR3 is TGTGCCAGCAGCCAAGATCAAAAGGGGGGAGCTTTCTTT.